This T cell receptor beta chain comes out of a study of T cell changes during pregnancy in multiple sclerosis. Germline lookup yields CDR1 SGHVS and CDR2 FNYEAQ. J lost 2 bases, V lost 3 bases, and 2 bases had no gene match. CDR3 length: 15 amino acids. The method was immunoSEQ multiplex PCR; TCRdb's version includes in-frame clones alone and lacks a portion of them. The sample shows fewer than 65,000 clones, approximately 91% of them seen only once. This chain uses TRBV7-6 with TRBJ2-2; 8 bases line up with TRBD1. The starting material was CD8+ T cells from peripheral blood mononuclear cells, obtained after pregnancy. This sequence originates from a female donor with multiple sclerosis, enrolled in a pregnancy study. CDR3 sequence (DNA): TGTGCCAGCAGCTTTACAGGGGGTAACACCGGGGAGCTGTTTTTT. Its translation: CASSFTGGNTGELFF.